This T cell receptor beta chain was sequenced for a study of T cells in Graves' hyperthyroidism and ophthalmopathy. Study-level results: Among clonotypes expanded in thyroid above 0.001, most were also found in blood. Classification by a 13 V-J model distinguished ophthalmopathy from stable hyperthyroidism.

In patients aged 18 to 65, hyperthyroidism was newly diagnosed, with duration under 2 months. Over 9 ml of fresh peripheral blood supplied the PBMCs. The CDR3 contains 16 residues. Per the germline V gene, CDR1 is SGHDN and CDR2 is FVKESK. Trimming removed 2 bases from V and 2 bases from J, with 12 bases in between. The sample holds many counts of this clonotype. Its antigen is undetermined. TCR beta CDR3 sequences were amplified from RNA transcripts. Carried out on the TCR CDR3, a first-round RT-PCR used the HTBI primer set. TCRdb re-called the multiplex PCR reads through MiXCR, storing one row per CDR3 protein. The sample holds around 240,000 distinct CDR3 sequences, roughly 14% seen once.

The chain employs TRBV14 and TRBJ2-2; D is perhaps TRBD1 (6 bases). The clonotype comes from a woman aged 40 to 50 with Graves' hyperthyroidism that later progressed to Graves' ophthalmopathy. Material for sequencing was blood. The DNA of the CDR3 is TGTGCCAGCAGCCAACAGACAGGAGCTAACACCGGGGAGCTGTTTTTT. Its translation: CASSQQTGANTGELFF.